This T cell receptor beta chain is drawn from a study of post-analysis software for immune sequencing data. On the study more broadly: Included courses were relapsing-remitting and secondary progressive multiple sclerosis; progressive-relapsing multiple sclerosis was also included. Study-wide results and caveats: TRBV5-6, TRBV5-1 and TRBV20-1 belonged to a set of about five TRBV segments that were more frequent in patients than controls. Diversity measured as normalized Chao1 was significantly lower in multiple sclerosis patients than in controls. By F measure, strong co-clustering occurred among samples prepared in the same batch.

Carried by the TCR beta cDNA libraries were unique molecular identifiers. Researchers reported a few hundred thousand cDNA molecules coming from about 0.98 to 11 million T cells. TCRdb ran MiXCR on the PCR reads and lists one entry per CDR3 protein. The table has 740,000 or so distinct CDR3 sequences, roughly 58% seen once; the top ten hold approximately 4.5%. In the case of this clonotype: The antigen is undetermined.

The CDR3 is made up of 12 amino acids. Germline CDR1 DFQATT, CDR2 SNEGSKA (reference sequence). The clonotype originates from a girl aged 5 to 17 with multiple sclerosis. Sequenced sample: blood. The J gene is TRBJ2-1, the V gene TRBV20-1; D assignment may be TRBD1 or TRBD2 (5 bases each). Here the CDR3 reads CSFPGRYNEQFF. The CDR3 DNA reads as TGCAGCTTCCCGGGACGTTACAATGAGCAGTTCTTC.